This T cell receptor (beta chain) was captured by sequencing in a study of blood T cell repertoires in COVID-19. Overall study: Researchers got acute and convalescent COVID-19 samples from the United States, Italy and Spain. The analysed material was cDNA or gDNA that came from T cells, B-cell-depleted T cells, or PBMCs.

Using immunoSEQ multiplex PCR, the repertoire was profiled, and TCRdb retains in-frame clones only, with some absent. The sample lists about 270,000 clones; more than 70% were seen once. The table lists this clone with a few counts. Per germline, CDR1 MNHEY and CDR2 SVGEGT. CDR3 length: 15 residues. With V trimmed by 5 bases and J by 1 base, 5 bases remained unmatched. Sequencing used peripheral blood. V and J are TRBV6-2 or TRBV6-3 and TRBJ1-3; 7 nucleotides line up with TRBD1. The receptor was derived from a woman younger than 35 with acute or convalescent COVID-19. The CDR3 here is CASSLQGVSGNTIYF. The DNA of the CDR3 is TGTGCCAGCAGTCTCCAGGGGGTTTCTGGAAACACCATATATTTT.